This TCR beta chain was obtained from a study of Ad26.COV2.S vaccination and SARS-CoV-2 variants. About the study: The trial was COV1001 and the donor's arm was Ad26.COV2.S. Study-level points and caveats: Across vaccine and placebo recipients, the breadth of non-spike TCRs was similar.

Sequenced by immunoSEQ multiplex PCR; TCRdb stores in-frame clones only, minus some. Of hundreds of thousands of clones in the sample, less than 90% were seen once. As regards this clone: Its target is unknown.

This CDR3 has 15 amino acids. Looked up from germline, CDR1 is LGHNA and CDR2 is YSLEER. V was clipped by 0 bases and J by 3 bases, with 12 bases between them. Noted treatment: over 15 received Ad26.COV2.S at low or high dose, single or two shots; about five received placebo; per-sample allocation not given. Sampling was performed 63 days after the first vaccine or placebo injection. What was given as vaccine was an Ad26 vector encoding Wuhan-strain SARS-CoV-2 spike. The sample in question was peripheral blood, obtained in a trial of Ad26.COV2.S vaccine versus placebo. This receptor was taken from a person aged 18-65 years who received the Ad26.COV2.S COVID-19 vaccine or a placebo. This chain uses TRBV4-3 with TRBJ2-7; D is possibly TRBD1 or TRBD2 (5 bases each). In DNA, the CDR3 is TGCGCCAGCAGCCAAGATACGGCAGGGAGCTACGAGCAGTACTTC. Protein product: CASSQDTAGSYEQYF.